This T cell receptor (beta chain) emerged from a study of blood T cell repertoires in COVID-19. Here immunoSEQ multiplex PCR was the method, and the copy in TCRdb shows in-frame clones only, minus some. The table lists some 140,000 clones, approximately 88% of them singletons, with approximately 2.3% in the top ten. This clone was counted a single time. CDR3 length: 15 residues. The germline V and J ends were trimmed by 0 bases and 4 bases, with 13 bases remaining between them. Per the germline V gene, CDR1 is SGHKS and CDR2 is YYEKEE (reference sequence). Sequenced input: peripheral blood. The gene calls are TRBV5-5 and TRBJ2-5; maybe TRBD2 (6 bases). The source of this sequence is a man in his sixties or seventies with active COVID-19. The CDR3 nucleotides are TGTGCCAGCAGCTTGGGACTAGGAGGAGGAGAGACCCAGTACTTC. Its translation: CASSLGLGGGETQYF.